This is a list of T cell receptor beta chains from one sample in a study of T cells expressing NK-cell markers. TCRdb derives one entry per CDR3 protein from the 5' RACE reads, leaving out DNA. The sample includes a few hundred thousand distinct CDR3 sequences. Sequencing was performed on blood T cells: a sorted CD56 or NKG2C T cell subset, CD4+ or CD8+ T cells, or bulk PBMC T cells (not recorded which). The receptors were gathered from a man aged 18 to 70 in good health. The CDR3 runs from the conserved cysteine through the conserved F or W. Fields, in order: J gene, V gene, CDR3 protein.

j_gene: TRBJ1-1; v_gene: TRBV7-8; CDR3aa: CASSTRDRGNTEAFF
j_gene: TRBJ1-6; v_gene: TRBV5-1; CDR3aa: CASSLGASSYNSPLHF
j_gene: TRBJ2-5; v_gene: TRBV4-2; CDR3aa: CASSQSGQGSGETQYF
j_gene: TRBJ2-5; v_gene: TRBV3-1; CDR3aa: CASSQDWLAGVKTQYF
j_gene: TRBJ1-5; v_gene: TRBV28; CDR3aa: CASSFGRKVMQPQHF
j_gene: TRBJ2-5; v_gene: TRBV7-8; CDR3aa: CASSPLTGVTQYF
j_gene: TRBJ2-5; v_gene: TRBV5-1; CDR3aa: CASRDWEGETQYF
j_gene: TRBJ1-1; v_gene: TRBV5-1; CDR3aa: CASRRETGVGEAFF
j_gene: TRBJ1-2; v_gene: TRBV7-9; CDR3aa: CASSLADSGYTF
j_gene: TRBJ1-3; v_gene: TRBV12-3/TRBV12-4; CDR3aa: CASRYRGENTIYF
j_gene: TRBJ1-2; v_gene: TRBV7-9; CDR3aa: CASRGGSGYTF
j_gene: TRBJ2-1; v_gene: TRBV18; CDR3aa: CASSRPGAGYNEQFF
j_gene: TRBJ1-3; v_gene: TRBV5-1; CDR3aa: CASSLGGASGNTIYF
j_gene: TRBJ1-2; v_gene: TRBV20-1; CDR3aa: CSARDTRAGGYTF
j_gene: TRBJ2-5; v_gene: TRBV24-1; CDR3aa: CATSERAGVRETQYF
j_gene: TRBJ2-7; v_gene: TRBV12-3/TRBV12-4; CDR3aa: CASSPGLAVYF
j_gene: TRBJ1-5; v_gene: TRBV2; CDR3aa: CASRPDRYQPQHF